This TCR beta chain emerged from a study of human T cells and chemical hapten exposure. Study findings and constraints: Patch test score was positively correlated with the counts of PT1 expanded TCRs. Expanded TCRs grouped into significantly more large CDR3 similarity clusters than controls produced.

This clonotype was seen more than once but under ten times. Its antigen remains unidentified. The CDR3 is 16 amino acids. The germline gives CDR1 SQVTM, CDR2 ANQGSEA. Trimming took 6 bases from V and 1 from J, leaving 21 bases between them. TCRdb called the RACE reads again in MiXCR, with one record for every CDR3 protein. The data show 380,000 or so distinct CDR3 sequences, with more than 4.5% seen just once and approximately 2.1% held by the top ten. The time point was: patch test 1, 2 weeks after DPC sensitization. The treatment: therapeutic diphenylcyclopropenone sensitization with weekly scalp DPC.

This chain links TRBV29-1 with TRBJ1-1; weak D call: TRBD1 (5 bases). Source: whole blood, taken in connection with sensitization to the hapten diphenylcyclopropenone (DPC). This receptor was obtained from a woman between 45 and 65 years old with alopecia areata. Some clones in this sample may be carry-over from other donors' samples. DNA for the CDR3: TGCAGCGTAGACCGACAGCCGGATTTTTGGAACACTGAAGCTTTCTTT. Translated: CSVDRQPDFWNTEAFF.